This entry lists 15 T cell receptor beta chains sequenced from one sample in a study of T-cell memory formation after mild COVID-19. TCRdb re-derived calls from the 5' RACE reads in MiXCR, one entry per CDR3 protein. Here the sample spans around 62,000 distinct CDR3 sequences, about 30% being singletons. What was sequenced was PBMCs or a T cell subset sorted from them (not recorded which). The receptors stem from a man aged 18 to 29 who had mild COVID-19 (a few samples of this study predate the infection). Cell type and time point are not known.

In DNA form, the CDR3 reads TGCGCCAGCAGCTCGAAGCTGAGGACTGTATCCTACAATGAGCAGTTCTTC. Translation: CASSSKLRTVSYNEQFF. The chain is built from TRBV5-1 and TRBJ2-1; TRBD2 might be the D (5 bases). The CDR3 consists of 17 residues. V shed 3 bases and J shed 1 base, with 17 bases lying between them. Germline-derived CDR1 and CDR2 are SGHRS and YFSETQ.

J is TRBJ2-7 and V is TRBV6-6; D unclear. The germline gives CDR1 MNHNY, CDR2 SVGAGI (reference sequence). Trimming pared 0 bases from V and 2 bases from J, leaving 8 bases between. This CDR3 has 14 amino acids. CDR3 DNA sequence: TGTGCCAGCAGTTACTCGACGTCCACCTACGAGCAGTACGTC. The encoded protein is CASSYSTSTYEQYV.

The rearrangement links TRBV20-1 to TRBJ1-1; D uncertain. This CDR3 is built from 13 residues. Trimming took off 2 bases at V and 5 bases at J, with 12 bases between the two ends. CDR1 and CDR2 (germline): DFQATT, SNEGSKA (reference sequence). The CDR3 here is CSARWGGPTEAFF. For the CDR3, the DNA is TGCAGTGCTAGATGGGGAGGGCCAACTGAAGCTTTCTTT.

A few counts support this clonotype. The rearrangement links TRBV7-3 to TRBJ2-3, with 8 positions matching TRBD2. With V trimmed by 5 bases and J by 1 base, 2 bases remained unmatched. The CDR3 loop spans 14 amino acids. Germline CDR1 and CDR2: SGHTA and FQGTGA. CDR3 region: CASSRAGGTDTQYF. CDR3 in DNA: TGTGCCAGCAGCCGAGCGGGGGGCACAGATACGCAGTATTTT.

This clonotype was counted a few times. The rearrangement joins TRBV5-4 to TRBJ2-2; 9 bases line up with TRBD1. Per germline, CDR1 SGHNT and CDR2 YYREEE (reference sequence). With 3 bases clipped from V and 8 bases from J, the junction kept 8 bases outside the gene matches. This CDR3 spans 15 amino acids. CDR3 in DNA: TGTGCCAGCAGCTCCGGGACAGGGAGGAAGGGGGAGCTGTTTTTT. Protein sequence: CASSSGTGRKGELFF.

The sample holds a few counts of this clonotype. The chain employs TRBV6-5 and TRBJ2-7; 9 bases line up with TRBD1. There are 13 residues in the CDR3. Looked up from germline, CDR1 is MNHEY and CDR2 is SVGAGI. The V segment lost 6 bases and the J segment 6 bases; nucleotides outside the gene matches: 6. Here the CDR3 reads CASSQTGGIEQYF. In DNA form, the CDR3 reads TGTGCCAGCAGCCAAACAGGGGGCATCGAGCAGTACTTC.

The chain uses TRBV6-1 and TRBJ2-1, with D perhaps TRBD2 (5 bases). The germline CDR1 and CDR2 sequences are MNHNS and SASEGT. The CDR3 sequence is 14 residues long. V was shortened by 9 bases and J by 0 bases, with 12 bases between the two germline ends. This chain's CDR3 is CASLSGDSYNEQFF. CDR3 coding DNA: TGTGCCAGTCTGTCCGGGGACTCCTACAATGAGCAGTTCTTC.

The gene calls are TRBV7-9 and TRBJ2-3; 13 positions match TRBD2. This CDR3 is built from 16 residues. The V gene end was trimmed by 3 bases and the J gene end by 1 base; junction bases not matched to a gene: 1. Germline V gives CDR1 SEHNR, CDR2 FQNEAQ (reference sequence). CDR3 in DNA: TGTGCCAGCAGCTTTGGGACTAGCGGGGGCACAGATACGCAGTATTTT. As protein: CASSFGTSGGTDTQYF.

This chain links TRBV14 with TRBJ2-2, with 8 bases matching TRBD1. V gave up 5 bases and J gave up 1 base; unmatched junction bases: 3. The length of the CDR3 is 15 residues. Germline V gene lookup returns CDR1 SGHDN and CDR2 FVKESK. CDR3 sequence reads: CASSGGQENTGELFF. In DNA form, the CDR3 reads TGTGCCAGCAGCGGGGGACAGGAGAACACCGGGGAGCTGTTTTTT.

The V gene is TRBV20-1, the J gene TRBJ2-3; 13 positions match TRBD2. The CDR3 spans 15 residues. V dropped 5 bases and J dropped 5; count of bases not matched to a gene: 7. Germline-derived CDR1 and CDR2 are DFQATT and SNEGSKA (reference sequence). The CDR3 protein is CSAPGTSGVEDTQYF. The CDR3 coding sequence is TGCAGTGCTCCCGGGACTAGCGGGGTGGAAGATACGCAGTATTTT.

The table lists this clonotype with a count of one. This chain connects TRBV7-9 to TRBJ2-7; D assignment may be TRBD1 or TRBD2 (5 bases each). This CDR3 has 12 amino acids. CDR1 SEHNR and CDR2 FQNEAQ come from the germline V gene (reference sequence). Between the trimmed V and J ends, which lost 5 bases and 3 bases, there was a span of 8 bases. The CDR3 DNA follows: TGTGCCAGCAGCCCGGGGCTCTACGAGCAGTACTTC. Its translation: CASSPGLYEQYF.

This chain links TRBV4-1 with TRBJ1-2, with unresolved D. The CDR3 runs to 15 residues. Germline V gene sequence: CDR1 MGHRA, CDR2 YSYEKL. The V and J ends lost 0 bases and 3 bases respectively, with 11 bases between them. The CDR3 nucleotides read TGCGCCAGCAGCCAAGATCCGGGATTAGACTATGGCTACACCTTC. Protein: CASSQDPGLDYGYTF.

This clonotype was seen only a few times. The chain employs TRBV20-1 and TRBJ2-1; TRBD2 matches at 8 bases. The CDR3 length is 15 residues. V shed 0 bases and J 3 bases; nucleotides not matched to a gene: 4. CDR1 and CDR2 (germline): DFQATT, SNEGSKA (reference sequence). The CDR3 DNA sequence: TGCAGTGCTAGAGATGAGCGGGGGAGCTACAATGAGCAGTTCTTC. This encodes CSARDERGSYNEQFF.

The chain links TRBV27 to TRBJ2-5, with D unclear. Trimming left V 2 bases short and J 4 bases short, with 8 bases between. Germline CDR1 and CDR2: MNHEY and SMNVEV (reference sequence). CDR3 length: 13 amino acids. CDR3 nucleotides: TGTGCCAGCAGTTTAGGGTCGGGAGAGACCCAGTACTTC. Its translation is CASSLGSGETQYF.

This clonotype was found a few times. The gene calls are TRBV12-3 or TRBV12-4 and TRBJ2-2; 7 bases are shared with TRBD1. This CDR3 is built from 14 residues. V shed 6 bases and J 1 base; nucleotides not matched to a gene: 2. CDR3 sequence reads: CASSWTGNTGELFF. The CDR3 DNA reads as TGTGCCAGCAGCTGGACAGGGAACACCGGGGAGCTGTTTTTT.